This TCR beta chain was documented in a study of shared clonotypes between healthy human individuals. Findings of the study overall: Researchers sampled blood only, noting tissue repertoires likely differ.

Note on this clone: The antigen remains unidentified.

V lost 4 bases and J 8 bases, leaving 27 bases between the germline ends. Germline V gene lookup returns CDR1 SGHDT and CDR2 YYEEEE. CDR3 length: 18 amino acids. Repertoires were generated with immunoSEQ multiplex PCR, while TCRdb's copy carries only in-frame clones and drops some. The profile shows around 1.6 million clones, nearly 99% of them singletons. The V gene is TRBV5-6, the J gene TRBJ2-2; no reliable D call. Sample: naive CD4+ T cells sorted from blood. Subset given: CD45RA+ positively selected. This receptor was obtained from a man aged 25 to 40 in good health. CDR3 DNA: TGTGCCAGCAGCCATAATCACATACGGGCGTCTAGGGAAGGGGAGCTGTTTTTT. Translation gives CASSHNHIRASREGELFF.